The sequence of this TCR beta chain was determined in a study of T-cell memory formation after mild COVID-19. Overall study results and limits: Contracting CD4+ clones were located mainly in CM and EM, and CD8+ clones in EMRA. Clones shrinking from day 15 to 85 showed even CD4/CD8 mixes; later expanders tilted CD4+. Pre-infection memory showed some responding clones, and this suggested that cross-reactive memory joined.

5'RACE, which relied on constant-segment primers, yielded TCR alpha and TCR beta cDNA libraries carrying sample barcodes and UMIs. TCRdb re-derived calls from the 5' RACE reads in MiXCR, one entry per CDR3 protein. The sample has about 350,000 distinct CDR3 sequences, roughly 15% seen once. This clonotype was seen ten or more times. The antigen remains unidentified. Germline lookup yields CDR1 SGHVS and CDR2 FQNEAQ. The CDR3 is 14 residues long. J gave up 7 bases and V 5 bases, and 10 bases lay outside the gene matches. The V gene is TRBV7-8, the J gene TRBJ1-1, with 7 bases identical to TRBD1. The clonotype was recovered from a young man who had mild COVID-19 (a few samples of this study predate the infection). Cell type and time point are not known. The sequencing input was PBMCs or a T cell subset sorted from them (not recorded which). In DNA, the CDR3 is TGTGCCAGCAGCGCCCTCACAGGGGACCTTGAAGCTTTCTTT. It translates to CASSALTGDLEAFF.